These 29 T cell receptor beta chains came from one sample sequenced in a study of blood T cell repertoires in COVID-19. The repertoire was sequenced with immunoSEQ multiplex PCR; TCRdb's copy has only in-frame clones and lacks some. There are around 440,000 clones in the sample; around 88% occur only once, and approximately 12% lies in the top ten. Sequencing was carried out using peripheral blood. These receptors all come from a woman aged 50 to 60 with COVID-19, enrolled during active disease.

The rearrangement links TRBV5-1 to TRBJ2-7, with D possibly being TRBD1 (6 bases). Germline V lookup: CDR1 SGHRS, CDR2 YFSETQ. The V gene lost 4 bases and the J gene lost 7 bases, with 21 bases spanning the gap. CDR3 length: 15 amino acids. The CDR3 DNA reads TGCGCCAGCAGCGCTTATGGGACACCGGTGTTGGAGCAGTACTTC. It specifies CASSAYGTPVLEQYF.

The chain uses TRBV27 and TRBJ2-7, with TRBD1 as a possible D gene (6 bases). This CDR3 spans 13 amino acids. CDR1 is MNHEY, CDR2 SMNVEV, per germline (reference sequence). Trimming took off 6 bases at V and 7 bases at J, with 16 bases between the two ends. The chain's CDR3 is CASRRTGQREQYF. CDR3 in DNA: TGTGCCAGCAGAAGGACCGGACAGCGGGAGCAGTACTTC.

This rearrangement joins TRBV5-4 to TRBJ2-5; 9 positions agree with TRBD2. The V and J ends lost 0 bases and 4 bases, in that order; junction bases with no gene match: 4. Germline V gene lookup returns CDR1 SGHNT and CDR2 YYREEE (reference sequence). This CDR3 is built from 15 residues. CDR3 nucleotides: TGTGCCAGCAGCTTGGCGGCGGGGGGGCGAGAGACCCAGTACTTC. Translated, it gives CASSLAAGGRETQYF.

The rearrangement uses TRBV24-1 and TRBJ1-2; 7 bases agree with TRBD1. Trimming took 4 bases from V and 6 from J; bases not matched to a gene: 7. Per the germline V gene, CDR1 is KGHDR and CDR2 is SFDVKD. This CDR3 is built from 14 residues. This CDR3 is CATSDPTGKDGYTF. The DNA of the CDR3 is TGTGCCACCAGTGACCCGACAGGGAAGGATGGCTACACCTTC.

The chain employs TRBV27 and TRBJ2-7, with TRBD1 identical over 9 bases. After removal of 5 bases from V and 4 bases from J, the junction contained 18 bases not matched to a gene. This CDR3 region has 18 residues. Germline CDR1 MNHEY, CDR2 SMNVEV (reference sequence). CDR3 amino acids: CASSLLTDPGQGFYEQYF. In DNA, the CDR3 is TGTGCCAGCAGTCTATTGACGGACCCGGGACAGGGATTTTACGAGCAGTACTTC.

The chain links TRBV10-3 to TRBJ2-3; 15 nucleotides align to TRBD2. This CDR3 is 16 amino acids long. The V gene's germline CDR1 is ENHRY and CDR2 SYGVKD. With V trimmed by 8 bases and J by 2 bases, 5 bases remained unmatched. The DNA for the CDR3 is TGTGCCATCGGCGGGACTAGCGGGGGGAACACAGATACGCAGTATTTT. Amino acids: CAIGGTSGGNTDTQYF.

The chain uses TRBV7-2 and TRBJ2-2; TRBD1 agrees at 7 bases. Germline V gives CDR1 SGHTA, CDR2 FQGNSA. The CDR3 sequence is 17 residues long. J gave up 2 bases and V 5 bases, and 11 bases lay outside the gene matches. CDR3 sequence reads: CASSQYTGALNTGELFF. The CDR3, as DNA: TGTGCCAGCAGCCAATATACAGGGGCATTAAACACCGGGGAGCTGTTTTTT.

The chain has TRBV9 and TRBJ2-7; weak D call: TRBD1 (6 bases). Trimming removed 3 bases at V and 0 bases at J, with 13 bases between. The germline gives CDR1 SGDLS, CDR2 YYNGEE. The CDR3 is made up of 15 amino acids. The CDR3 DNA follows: TGTGCCAGCAGCGGAGACACAGGGCCCTCCTACGAGCAGTACTTC. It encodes CASSGDTGPSYEQYF.

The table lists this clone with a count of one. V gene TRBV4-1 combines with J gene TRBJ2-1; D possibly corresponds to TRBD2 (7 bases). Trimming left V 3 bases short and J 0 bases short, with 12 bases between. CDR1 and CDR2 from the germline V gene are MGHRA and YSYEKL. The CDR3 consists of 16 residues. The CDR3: CASSQSAGASYNEQFF. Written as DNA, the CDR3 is TGCGCCAGCAGCCAGTCTGCGGGGGCCTCCTACAATGAGCAGTTCTTC.

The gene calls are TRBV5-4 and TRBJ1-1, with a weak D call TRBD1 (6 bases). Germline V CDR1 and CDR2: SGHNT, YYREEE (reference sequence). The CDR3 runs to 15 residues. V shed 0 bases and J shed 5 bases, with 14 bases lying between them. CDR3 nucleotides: TGTGCCAGCAGCTTGGTGGGGGCCGGGGGGACTGAAGCTTTCTTT. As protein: CASSLVGAGGTEAFF.

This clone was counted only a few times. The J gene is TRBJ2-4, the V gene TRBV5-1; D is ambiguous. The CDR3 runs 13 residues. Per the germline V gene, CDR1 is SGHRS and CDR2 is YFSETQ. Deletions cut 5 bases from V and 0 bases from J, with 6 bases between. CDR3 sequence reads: CASRGVAKNIQYF. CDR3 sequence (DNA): TGCGCCAGCAGAGGAGTAGCCAAAAACATTCAGTACTTC.

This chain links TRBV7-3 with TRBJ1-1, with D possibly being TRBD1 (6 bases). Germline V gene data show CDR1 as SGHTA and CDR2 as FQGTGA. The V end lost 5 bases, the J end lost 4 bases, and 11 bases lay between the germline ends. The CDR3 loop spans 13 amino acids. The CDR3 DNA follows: TGTGCCAGCAGCCGCACAGGGAGCACTGAAGCTTTCTTT. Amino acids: CASSRTGSTEAFF.

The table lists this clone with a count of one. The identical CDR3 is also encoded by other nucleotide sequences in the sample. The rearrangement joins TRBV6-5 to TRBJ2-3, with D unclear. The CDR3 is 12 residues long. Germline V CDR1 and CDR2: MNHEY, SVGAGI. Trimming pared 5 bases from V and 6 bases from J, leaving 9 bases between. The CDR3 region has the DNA TGTGCCAGCAGTCCCCGGTTGGATACGCAGTATTTT. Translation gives CASSPRLDTQYF.

The CDR3 DNA is TGTGCCACCAGTGGTCTTGGCGGGGATACGCAGTATTTT. This gives the protein CATSGLGGDTQYF. J is TRBJ2-3 and V is TRBV24-1; the D gene is possibly TRBD2 (5 bases). This CDR3 comprises 13 residues. The V gene's germline CDR1 is KGHDR and CDR2 SFDVKD. The V and J ends lost 5 bases and 6 bases respectively, with 11 bases between them.

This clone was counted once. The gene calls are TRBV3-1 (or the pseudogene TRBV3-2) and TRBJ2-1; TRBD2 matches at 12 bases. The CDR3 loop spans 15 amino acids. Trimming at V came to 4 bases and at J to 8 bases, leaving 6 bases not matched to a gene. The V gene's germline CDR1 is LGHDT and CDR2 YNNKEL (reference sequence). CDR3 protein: CASSPPTSGGHEQFF. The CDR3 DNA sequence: TGTGCCAGCAGCCCTCCCACTAGCGGGGGGCATGAGCAGTTCTTC.

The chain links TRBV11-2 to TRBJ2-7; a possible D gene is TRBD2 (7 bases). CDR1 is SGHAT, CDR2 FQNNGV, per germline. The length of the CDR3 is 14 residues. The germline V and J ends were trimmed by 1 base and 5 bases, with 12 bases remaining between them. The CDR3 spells CASSLARGGDEQYF. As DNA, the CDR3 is TGTGCCAGCAGCTTAGCGAGGGGGGGTGACGAGCAGTACTTC.

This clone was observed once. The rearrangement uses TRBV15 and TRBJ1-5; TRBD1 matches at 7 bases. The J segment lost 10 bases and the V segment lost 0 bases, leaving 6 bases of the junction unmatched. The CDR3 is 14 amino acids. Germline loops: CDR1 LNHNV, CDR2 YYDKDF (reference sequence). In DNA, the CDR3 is TGTGCCACCAGCAGAGATAGTAGGGACAGTCCCCAGCATTTT. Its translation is CATSRDSRDSPQHF.

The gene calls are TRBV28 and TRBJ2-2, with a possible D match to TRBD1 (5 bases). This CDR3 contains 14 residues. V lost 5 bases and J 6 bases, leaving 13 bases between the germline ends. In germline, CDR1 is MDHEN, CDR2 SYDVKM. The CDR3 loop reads CASSLPGSAGELFF. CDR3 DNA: TGTGCCAGCAGTCTCCCAGGGTCGGCCGGGGAGCTGTTTTTT.

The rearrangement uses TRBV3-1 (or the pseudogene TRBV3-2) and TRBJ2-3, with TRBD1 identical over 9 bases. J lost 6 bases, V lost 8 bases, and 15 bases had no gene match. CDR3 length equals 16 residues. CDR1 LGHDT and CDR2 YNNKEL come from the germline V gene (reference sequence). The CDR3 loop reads CASFPGTGSTPDTQYF. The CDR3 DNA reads TGTGCCAGCTTCCCCGGGACAGGGTCCACCCCGGATACGCAGTATTTT.

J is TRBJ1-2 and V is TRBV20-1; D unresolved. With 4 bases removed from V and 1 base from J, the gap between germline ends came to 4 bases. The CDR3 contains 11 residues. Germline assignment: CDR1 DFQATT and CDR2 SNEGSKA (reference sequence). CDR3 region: CSATYNYGYTF. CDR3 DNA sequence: TGCAGTGCTACCTATAACTATGGCTACACCTTC.

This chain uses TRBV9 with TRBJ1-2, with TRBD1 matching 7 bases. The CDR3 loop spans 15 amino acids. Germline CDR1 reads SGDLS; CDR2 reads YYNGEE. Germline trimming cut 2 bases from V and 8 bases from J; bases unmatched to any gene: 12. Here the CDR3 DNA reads TGTGCCAGCAGCGTTGCCGGGACAGCCGGCAAGGGCTACACCTTC. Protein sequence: CASSVAGTAGKGYTF. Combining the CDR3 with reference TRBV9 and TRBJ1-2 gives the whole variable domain DSGVTQTPKHLITATGQRVTLRCSPRSGDLSVYWYQQSLDQGLQFLIQYYNGEERAKGNILERFSAQQFPDLHSELNLSSLELGDSALYFCASSVAGTAGKGYTFGSGTRLTVV.

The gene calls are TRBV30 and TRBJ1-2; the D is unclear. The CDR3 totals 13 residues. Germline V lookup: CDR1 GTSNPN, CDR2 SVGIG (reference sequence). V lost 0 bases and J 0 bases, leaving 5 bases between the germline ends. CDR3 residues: CAWSVRSNYGYTF. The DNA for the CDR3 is TGTGCCTGGAGTGTACGGTCTAACTATGGCTACACCTTC.

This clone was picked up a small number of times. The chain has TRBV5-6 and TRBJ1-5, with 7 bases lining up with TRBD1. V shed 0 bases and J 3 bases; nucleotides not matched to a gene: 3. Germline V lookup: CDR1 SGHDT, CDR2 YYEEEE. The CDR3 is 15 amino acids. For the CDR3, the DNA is TGTGCCAGCAGCTTGGCCGACAGGGTCAATCAGCCCCAGCATTTT. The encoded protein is CASSLADRVNQPQHF.

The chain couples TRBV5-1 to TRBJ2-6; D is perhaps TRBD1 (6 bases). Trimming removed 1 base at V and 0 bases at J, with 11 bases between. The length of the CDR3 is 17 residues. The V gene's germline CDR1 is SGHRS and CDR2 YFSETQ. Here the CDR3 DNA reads TGCGCCAGCAGCTTGCAGGACAGCCTCTCTGGGGCCAACGTCCTGACTTTC. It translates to CASSLQDSLSGANVLTF.

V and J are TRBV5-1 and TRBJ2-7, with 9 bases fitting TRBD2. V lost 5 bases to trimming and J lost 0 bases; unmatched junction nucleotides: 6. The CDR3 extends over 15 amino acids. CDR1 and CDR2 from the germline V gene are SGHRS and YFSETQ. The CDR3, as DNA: TGCGCCAGCAGTCTCGCTAGCGGGGTCTCCTACGAGCAGTACTTC. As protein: CASSLASGVSYEQYF.

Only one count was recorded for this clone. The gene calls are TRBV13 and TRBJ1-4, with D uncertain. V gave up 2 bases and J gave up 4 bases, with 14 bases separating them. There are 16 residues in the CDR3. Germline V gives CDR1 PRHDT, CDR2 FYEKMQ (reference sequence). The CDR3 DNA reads TGTGCCAGCAGCTTAAGCGTCGAGGGTATTAATGAAAAACTGTTTTTT. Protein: CASSLSVEGINEKLFF.

In DNA form, the CDR3 reads TGTGCCAGCAGTCCCGGGACAGGGATGTACGAGCAGTACTTC. Amino acids: CASSPGTGMYEQYF. The chain recombines TRBV2 with TRBJ2-7, with 9 positions matching TRBD1. The V segment lost 5 bases and the J segment 4 bases; nucleotides outside the gene matches: 6. CDR1 is SNHLY and CDR2 is FYNNEI in the germline V gene. The CDR3 is 14 residues long.

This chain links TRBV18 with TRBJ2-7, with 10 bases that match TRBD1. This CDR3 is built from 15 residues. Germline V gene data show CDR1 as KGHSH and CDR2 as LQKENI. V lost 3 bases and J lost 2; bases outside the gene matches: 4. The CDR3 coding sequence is TGTGCCAGCTCACCGTGGGACAGGGGAGCCTACGAGCAGTACTTC. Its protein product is CASSPWDRGAYEQYF.

Here the CDR3 reads CASSLRVSGGPSSYEQYF. The CDR3 coding sequence is TGTGCCAGCAGCTTAAGGGTTAGCGGGGGGCCGAGCTCCTACGAGCAGTACTTC. The rearrangement links TRBV7-2 to TRBJ2-7; TRBD2 matches 10 bases. Trimming cost V 2 bases and J 0 bases; bases outside gene matches: 10. CDR1 is SGHTA and CDR2 is FQGNSA in the germline V gene. CDR3 size: 18 residues.